These T cell receptor beta chains were read from a single sample in a study of blood T cells in healthy people across ages. TCRdb independently ran MiXCR on the 5' RACE reads; one entry per CDR3 protein. The sample includes approximately 1.5 million distinct CDR3 sequences, around 36% of them seen just once. Sequencing was done on a sample of blood. These receptors all stem from a woman in her twenties or thirties in good health. CDR3s include the opening cysteine and the closing phenylalanine or tryptophan. D genes are given only for firm matches. Clone size is shown for a subset of rows, as once, few, many or a class of expanded clone.

CDR3 protein: CASSGGLAGAGEQFF
CDR3 DNA: TGTGCCAGCAGTGGGGGACTAGCGGGGGCAGGTGAGCAGTTCTTC
clone size: few
V gene: TRBV25-1
D gene: TRBD2
J gene: TRBJ2-1

CDR3 protein: CRAGQGSNQPQHF
CDR3 DNA: TGCAGGGCTGGACAGGGGAGCAATCAGCCCCAGCATTTT
clone size: .
V gene: TRBV20-1
D gene: TRBD1
J gene: TRBJ1-5

CDR3 protein: CASSQDLAGGQGEQFF
CDR3 DNA: TGTGCCAGCAGCCAAGATCTGGCGGGAGGGCAGGGTGAGCAGTTCTTC
clone size: few
V gene: TRBV3-1
D gene: TRBD2
J gene: TRBJ2-1

CDR3 protein: CSARDLSARTEAFF
CDR3 DNA: TGCAGTGCCAGAGATCTTAGCGCCCGCACTGAAGCTTTCTTT
clone size: .
V gene: TRBV20-1
D gene: .
J gene: TRBJ1-1

CDR3 protein: CASRKSGASQETQYF
CDR3 DNA: TGTGCCAGCAGGAAGAGCGGGGCGTCCCAAGAGACCCAGTACTTC
clone size: .
V gene: TRBV7-9
D gene: TRBD2
J gene: TRBJ2-5

CDR3 protein: CATSRGLGLAGGQSSYNEQFF
CDR3 DNA: TGTGCCACCAGCAGAGGCCTCGGACTAGCGGGGGGACAGAGCTCCTACAATGAGCAGTTCTTC
clone size: few
V gene: TRBV15
D gene: TRBD2
J gene: TRBJ2-1

CDR3 protein: CATSDFRAIYGYTF
CDR3 DNA: TGTGCCACCAGTGATTTCCGGGCTATCTATGGCTACACCTTC
clone size: .
V gene: TRBV24-1
D gene: .
J gene: TRBJ1-2

CDR3 protein: CASSQVDRTEAFF
CDR3 DNA: TGTGCCAGCAGCCAAGTCGATCGCACTGAAGCTTTCTTT
clone size: .
V gene: TRBV14
D gene: .
J gene: TRBJ1-1

CDR3 protein: CASSYTEKGYLEQFF
CDR3 DNA: TGTGCCAGCAGCTACACCGAGAAGGGGTATCTTGAGCAGTTCTTC
clone size: .
V gene: TRBV7-2
D gene: .
J gene: TRBJ2-1

CDR3 protein: CASSYFLLAVLYNEQFF
CDR3 DNA: TGTGCCAGCAGTTACTTCCTACTAGCGGTACTCTACAATGAGCAGTTCTTC
clone size: few
V gene: TRBV6-5
D gene: TRBD2
J gene: TRBJ2-1

CDR3 protein: CASSLGTGLGETQYF
CDR3 DNA: TGTGCCAGCAGCTTAGGAACAGGGCTGGGCGAGACCCAGTACTTC
clone size: few
V gene: TRBV7-8
D gene: .
J gene: TRBJ2-5

CDR3 protein: CASSLSRASNQPQHF
CDR3 DNA: TGTGCCAGCAGCTTGTCGCGGGCTAGCAATCAGCCCCAGCATTTT
clone size: .
V gene: TRBV5-5
D gene: .
J gene: TRBJ1-5

CDR3 protein: CASSLVTGDRLFF
CDR3 DNA: TGCGCCAGCAGCTTGGTAACGGGGGATCGGCTGTTTTTT
clone size: .
V gene: TRBV5-1
D gene: .
J gene: TRBJ2-2

CDR3 protein: CASSPSSSGLNTEAFF
CDR3 DNA: TGTGCCAGCAGCCCCTCCAGTTCGGGGTTGAACACTGAAGCTTTCTTT
clone size: few
V gene: TRBV13
D gene: .
J gene: TRBJ1-1

CDR3 protein: CASSQGPLGLVNTEAFF
CDR3 DNA: TGCGCCAGCAGCCAAGGGCCGCTGGGATTGGTGAACACTGAAGCTTTCTTT
clone size: .
V gene: TRBV4-1
D gene: .
J gene: TRBJ1-1

CDR3 protein: CASILSSAGGLDYGYTF
CDR3 DNA: TGTGCCAGCATACTATCCTCGGCCGGGGGGCTCGACTATGGCTACACCTTC
clone size: .
V gene: TRBV2
D gene: .
J gene: TRBJ1-2

CDR3 protein: CASSDGAHKGYTF
CDR3 DNA: TGTGCCAGCAGTGATGGGGCCCACAAGGGCTACACCTTC
clone size: .
V gene: TRBV27
D gene: .
J gene: TRBJ1-2

CDR3 protein: CASSPVGGARYNEQFF
CDR3 DNA: TGTGCCAGCAGCCCGGTGGGGGGGGCGCGGTACAATGAGCAGTTCTTC
clone size: .
V gene: TRBV5-6
D gene: .
J gene: TRBJ2-1

CDR3 protein: CASSLAGGPGQFF
CDR3 DNA: TGTGCCAGCAGCCTAGCGGGAGGGCCAGGTCAGTTCTTC
clone size: few
V gene: TRBV7-9
D gene: TRBD2
J gene: TRBJ2-1

CDR3 protein: CSATPGNGLNTEAFF
CDR3 DNA: TGCAGTGCCACACCAGGGAATGGCCTGAACACTGAAGCTTTCTTT
clone size: .
V gene: TRBV20-1
D gene: .
J gene: TRBJ1-1

CDR3 protein: CSAEEAGRQLNEQFF
CDR3 DNA: TGCAGTGCGGAAGAGGCGGGAAGGCAGCTTAATGAGCAGTTCTTC
clone size: .
V gene: TRBV20-1
D gene: .
J gene: TRBJ2-1

CDR3 protein: CASSYSRQSYTDTQYF
CDR3 DNA: TGTGCCAGCAGTTACTCTCGCCAGAGTTACACAGATACGCAGTATTTT
clone size: few
V gene: TRBV6-6
D gene: .
J gene: TRBJ2-3

CDR3 protein: CASSSTSLPPYPDNEQFF
CDR3 DNA: TGTGCCAGCAGCTCCACTTCCCTACCTCCATACCCTGACAATGAGCAGTTCTTC
clone size: few
V gene: TRBV7-3
D gene: .
J gene: TRBJ2-1

CDR3 protein: CASRTLDREYF
CDR3 DNA: TGTGCCAGCAGGACATTGGACAGGGAGTACTTC
clone size: few
V gene: TRBV6-5
D gene: TRBD1
J gene: TRBJ2-4

CDR3 protein: CASRLTGTSGRNEQFF
CDR3 DNA: TGTGCCAGCAGACTTACCGGGACTAGCGGGAGAAATGAGCAGTTCTTC
clone size: few
V gene: TRBV6-6
D gene: TRBD2
J gene: TRBJ2-1

CDR3 protein: CASSFDTATNEKLFF
CDR3 DNA: TGTGCCAGCAGTTTTGACACCGCAACTAATGAAAAACTGTTTTTT
clone size: .
V gene: TRBV12-3/TRBV12-4
D gene: .
J gene: TRBJ1-4

CDR3 protein: CANSSPQGTLGETQYF
CDR3 DNA: TGTGCCAACAGTTCGCCACAGGGTACCCTGGGGGAGACCCAGTACTTC
clone size: once
V gene: TRBV6-5
D gene: .
J gene: TRBJ2-5

CDR3 protein: CSANKEQKNTEAFF
CDR3 DNA: TGCAGTGCCAACAAGGAACAGAAGAACACTGAAGCTTTCTTT
clone size: few
V gene: TRBV20-1
D gene: .
J gene: TRBJ1-1

CDR3 protein: CASSPDLRRQETQYF
CDR3 DNA: TGTGCCAGCAGCCCGGACCTCCGAAGGCAAGAGACCCAGTACTTC
clone size: .
V gene: TRBV7-9
D gene: .
J gene: TRBJ2-5

CDR3 protein: CASSNSGVYGYTF
CDR3 DNA: TGTGCCAGCAGCAACAGTGGGGTCTATGGCTACACCTTC
clone size: .
V gene: TRBV6-1
D gene: .
J gene: TRBJ1-2

CDR3 protein: CAWSIGGGTEAFF
CDR3 DNA: TGTGCCTGGTCAATTGGTGGGGGGACTGAAGCTTTCTTT
clone size: .
V gene: TRBV30
D gene: .
J gene: TRBJ1-1

CDR3 protein: CASRKGLEYNEQFF
CDR3 DNA: TGTGCCAGCAGAAAGGGACTAGAGTACAATGAGCAGTTCTTC
clone size: .
V gene: TRBV7-9
D gene: TRBD2
J gene: TRBJ2-1

CDR3 protein: CASSISGSSNEQFF
CDR3 DNA: TGTGCCAGCAGTATTAGCGGGAGTAGCAATGAGCAGTTCTTC
clone size: few
V gene: TRBV12-3/TRBV12-4
D gene: TRBD2
J gene: TRBJ2-1

CDR3 protein: CASTPSGQGKAYEQYF
CDR3 DNA: TGTGCCAGCACTCCCTCCGGACAGGGGAAAGCGTACGAGCAGTACTTC
clone size: few
V gene: TRBV12-3/TRBV12-4
D gene: TRBD1
J gene: TRBJ2-7

CDR3 protein: CASRREPYSNQPQHF
CDR3 DNA: TGTGCCAGCAGACGGGAGCCTTATAGCAATCAGCCCCAGCATTTT
clone size: .
V gene: TRBV28
D gene: .
J gene: TRBJ1-5

CDR3 protein: CASRFTGGEFNEQFF
CDR3 DNA: TGTGCCAGCAGGTTTACAGGGGGCGAATTCAATGAGCAGTTCTTC
clone size: .
V gene: TRBV27
D gene: TRBD1
J gene: TRBJ2-1

CDR3 protein: CASSQAGGPNEQFF
CDR3 DNA: TGTGCCAGCAGCCAAGCGGGAGGGCCGAATGAGCAGTTCTTC
clone size: few
V gene: TRBV7-3
D gene: TRBD2
J gene: TRBJ2-1

CDR3 protein: CASSSQDPGPKNIRYF
CDR3 DNA: TGCGCCAGCAGCTCCCAGGACCCGGGACCCAAAAACATTCGGTACTTC
clone size: once
V gene: TRBV5-1
D gene: .
J gene: TRBJ2-4

CDR3 protein: CSAQGGTSGYEQYF
CDR3 DNA: TGCAGTGCACAGGGGGGGACTAGCGGCTACGAGCAGTACTTC
clone size: .
V gene: TRBV20-1
D gene: TRBD2
J gene: TRBJ2-7

CDR3 protein: CASRPRQGPLDEQLF
CDR3 DNA: TGTGCCAGCAGACCTCGACAGGGTCCCCTGGATGAGCAGCTCTTC
clone size: .
V gene: TRBV11-2
D gene: TRBD1
J gene: TRBJ2-1

CDR3 protein: CASSYAQSAYEQYF
CDR3 DNA: TGTGCCAGCAGTTATGCCCAGTCGGCCTACGAGCAGTACTTC
clone size: .
V gene: TRBV6-5
D gene: .
J gene: TRBJ2-7

CDR3 protein: CASSQVANGNYEQYF
CDR3 DNA: TGTGCCAGCAGCCAAGTAGCTAACGGAAACTACGAGCAGTACTTC
clone size: .
V gene: TRBV4-2
D gene: .
J gene: TRBJ2-7

CDR3 protein: CSVEWGLYGYTF
CDR3 DNA: TGCAGCGTTGAATGGGGGCTCTATGGCTACACCTTC
clone size: few
V gene: TRBV29-1
D gene: .
J gene: TRBJ1-2